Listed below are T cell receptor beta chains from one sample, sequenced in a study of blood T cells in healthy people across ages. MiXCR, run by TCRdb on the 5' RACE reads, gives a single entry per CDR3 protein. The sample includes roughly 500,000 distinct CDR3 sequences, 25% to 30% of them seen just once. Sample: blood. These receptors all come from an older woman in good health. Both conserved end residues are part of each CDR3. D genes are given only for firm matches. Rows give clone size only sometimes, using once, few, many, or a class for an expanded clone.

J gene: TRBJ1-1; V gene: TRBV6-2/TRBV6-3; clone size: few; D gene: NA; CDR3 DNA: TGTGCCAGCAGTTACTCTATCGGGGCAGCCCTCAACACTGAAGCTTTCTTT; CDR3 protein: CASSYSIGAALNTEAFF
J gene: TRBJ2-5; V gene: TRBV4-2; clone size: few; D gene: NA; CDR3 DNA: TGTGCCAGCAGCCAAGGGAGGGTGGGATTCCAAGAGACCCAGTACTTC; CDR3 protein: CASSQGRVGFQETQYF
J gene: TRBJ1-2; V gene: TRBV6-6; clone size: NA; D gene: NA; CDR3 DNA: TGTGCCAGCGGTCCGGGAGGGTACTATGGCTACACCTTC; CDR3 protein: CASGPGGYYGYTF
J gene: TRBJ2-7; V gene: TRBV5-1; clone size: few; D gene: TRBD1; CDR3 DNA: TGCGCCAGCAGGGCCTCGACAGGGAACGACTACGAGCAGTACTTC; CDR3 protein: CASRASTGNDYEQYF
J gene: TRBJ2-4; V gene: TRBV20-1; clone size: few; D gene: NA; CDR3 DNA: TGCAGTGCTAGTGAGGGGATAAACATTCAGTACTTC; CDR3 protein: CSASEGINIQYF
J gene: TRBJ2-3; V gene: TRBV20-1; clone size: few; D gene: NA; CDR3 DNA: TGCAGTGCTAGAGATCTCCTGAATCCCACAGATACGCAGTATTTT; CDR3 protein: CSARDLLNPTDTQYF
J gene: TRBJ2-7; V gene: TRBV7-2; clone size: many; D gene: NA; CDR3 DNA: TGTGCCAGCAGCTCTGGCACGGTATCGCCCTACGAGCAGTACTTC; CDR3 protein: CASSSGTVSPYEQYF
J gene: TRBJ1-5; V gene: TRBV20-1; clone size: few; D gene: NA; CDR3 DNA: TGCAGTGCTAGGGGACGGGACAATCAGCCCCAGCATTTT; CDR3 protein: CSARGRDNQPQHF
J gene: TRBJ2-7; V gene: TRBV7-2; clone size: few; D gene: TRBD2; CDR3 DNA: TGTGCCAGCAGCTTAGGGACTAGGGTCGGCGAGCAGTACTTC; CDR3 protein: CASSLGTRVGEQYF
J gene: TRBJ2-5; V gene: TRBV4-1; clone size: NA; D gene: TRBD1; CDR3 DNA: TGCGCCAGCAGCCTCGGGACAGGGGGCGCACAGCAGTACTTC; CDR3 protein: CASSLGTGGAQQYF
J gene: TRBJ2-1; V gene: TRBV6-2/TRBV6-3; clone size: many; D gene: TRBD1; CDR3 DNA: TGTGCCAGCAGACCTCGACAGGGAAAACAGTTCTTC; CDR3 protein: CASRPRQGKQFF
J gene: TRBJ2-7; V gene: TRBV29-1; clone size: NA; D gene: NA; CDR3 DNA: TGCAGCGTTCTCTGCGAGCAGTACTTC; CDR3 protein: CSVLCEQYF
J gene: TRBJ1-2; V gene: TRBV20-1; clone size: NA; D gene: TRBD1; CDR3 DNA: TGCAGTGCATCCGGGACAGGGGACCTCTATGGCTACACCTTC; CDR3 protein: CSASGTGDLYGYTF
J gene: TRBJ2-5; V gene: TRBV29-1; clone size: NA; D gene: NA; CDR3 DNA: TGCAGCGTTGAACGGGGCCAGGGGGAGACCCAGTACTTC; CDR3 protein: CSVERGQGETQYF
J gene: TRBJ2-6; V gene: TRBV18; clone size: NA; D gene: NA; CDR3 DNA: TGTGCCAGCTCACCGTGGCAGCTCAACTCTGGGGCCAACGTCCTGACTTTC; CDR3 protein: CASSPWQLNSGANVLTF
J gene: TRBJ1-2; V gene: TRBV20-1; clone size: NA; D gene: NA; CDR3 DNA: TGCAGTGCTAGAGGCGACAGGACCTATGGCTACACCTTC; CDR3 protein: CSARGDRTYGYTF
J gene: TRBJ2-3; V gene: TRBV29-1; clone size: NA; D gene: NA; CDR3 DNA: TGCAGCGGGGGTTGGGATACGCAGTATTTT; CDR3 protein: CSGGWDTQYF
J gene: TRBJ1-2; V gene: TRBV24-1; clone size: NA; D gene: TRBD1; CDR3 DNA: TGTGCCACCAGTGACACCGGGACAGGGGTCAATGGCTACACCTTC; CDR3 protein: CATSDTGTGVNGYTF
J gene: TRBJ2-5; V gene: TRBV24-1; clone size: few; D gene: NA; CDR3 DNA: TGTGCCACCAGTCATGGGAGCCAAGAGACCCAGTACTTC; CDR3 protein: CATSHGSQETQYF
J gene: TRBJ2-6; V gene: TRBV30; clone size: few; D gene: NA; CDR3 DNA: TGTGCCTGGAGACCAGGGTGGGCCAACGTCCTGACTTTC; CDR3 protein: CAWRPGWANVLTF
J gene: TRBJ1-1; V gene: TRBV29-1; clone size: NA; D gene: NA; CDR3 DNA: TGCAGCGTTGACTGGATAAATGAGATTTCAGCTTTCTTT; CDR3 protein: CSVDWINEISAFF
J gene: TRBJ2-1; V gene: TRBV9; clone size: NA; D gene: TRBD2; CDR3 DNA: TGTGCCAGCAGCGTAGTAACTAGCGGGTACAATGAGCAGTTCTTC; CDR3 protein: CASSVVTSGYNEQFF
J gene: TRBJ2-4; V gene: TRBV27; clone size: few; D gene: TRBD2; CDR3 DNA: TGTGCCAGCAGTTTATTGGGGGCTAGCGGGGAAAAAAACATTCAGTACTTC; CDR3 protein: CASSLLGASGEKNIQYF
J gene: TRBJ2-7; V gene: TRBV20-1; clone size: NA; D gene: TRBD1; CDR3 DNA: TGCAGTGCTAGAGAGGGGACAGGGGTGAGCGAGCAGTACTTC; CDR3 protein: CSAREGTGVSEQYF
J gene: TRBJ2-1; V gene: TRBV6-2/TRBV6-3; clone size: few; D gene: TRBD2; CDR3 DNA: TGTGCCAGCACAAACCCGACTAGCGGTTTGCTTGGTGAGCAGTTCTTC; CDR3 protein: CASTNPTSGLLGEQFF
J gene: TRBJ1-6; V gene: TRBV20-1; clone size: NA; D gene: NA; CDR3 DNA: TGCAGTGCTAGACCTACAGGGAGCAACTCACCCCTCCACTTT; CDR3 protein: CSARPTGSNSPLHF
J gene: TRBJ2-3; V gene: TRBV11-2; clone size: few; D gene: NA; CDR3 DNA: TGTGCCAGCACCTATCGTCCGGGCTCTGGCACAGATACGCAGTATTTT; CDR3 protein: CASTYRPGSGTDTQYF
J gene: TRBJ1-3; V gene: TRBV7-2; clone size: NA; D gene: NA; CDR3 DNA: TGTGCCAGCCGGGAGGGGAACTCTGGAAACACCATATATTTT; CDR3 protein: CASREGNSGNTIYF
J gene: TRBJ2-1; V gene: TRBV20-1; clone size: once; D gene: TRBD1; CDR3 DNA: TGCAGTGCTCTCGACCGGGACAGGGATTACAATGAGCAGTTCTTC; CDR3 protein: CSALDRDRDYNEQFF
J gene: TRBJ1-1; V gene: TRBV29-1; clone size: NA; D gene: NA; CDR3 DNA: TGCAGCCCAATTTCGGATCTGAACACTGAAGCTTTCTTT; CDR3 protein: CSPISDLNTEAFF
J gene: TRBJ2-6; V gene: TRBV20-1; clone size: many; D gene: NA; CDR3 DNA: TGCAGTGCTAGCGACAGCTCTGGGGCCAACGTCCTGACTTTC; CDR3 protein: CSASDSSGANVLTF
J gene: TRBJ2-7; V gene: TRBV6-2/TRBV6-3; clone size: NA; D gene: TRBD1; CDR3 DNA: TGTGAGAAGGTCCGGGACAGGGGCCCCAACGAGCGGTACTTC; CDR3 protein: CEKVRDRGPNERYF
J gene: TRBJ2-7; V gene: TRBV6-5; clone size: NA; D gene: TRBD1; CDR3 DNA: TGTGCCAGCACCTCAACAGGGGGGACCTACGAGCAGTACTTC; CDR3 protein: CASTSTGGTYEQYF
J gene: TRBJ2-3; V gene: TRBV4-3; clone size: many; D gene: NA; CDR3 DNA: TGCGCCAGCAGCCAAGCGGGCAGGGGCACAGATACGCAGTATTTT; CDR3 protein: CASSQAGRGTDTQYF
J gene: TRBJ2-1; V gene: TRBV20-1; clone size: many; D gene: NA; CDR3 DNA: TGCAGTGCCCAAGGACAGTACAATGAGCAGTTCTTC; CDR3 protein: CSAQGQYNEQFF
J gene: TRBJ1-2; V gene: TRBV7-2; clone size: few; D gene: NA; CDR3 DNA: TGTGCCAGCAGCTTAATCTCGATCGGAGGTGGCTACACCTTC; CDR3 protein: CASSLISIGGGYTF
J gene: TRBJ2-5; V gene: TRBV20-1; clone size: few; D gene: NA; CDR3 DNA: TGCAGTGCTAGTTCGGTGCCGGGAGAGACCCAGTACTTC; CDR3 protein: CSASSVPGETQYF
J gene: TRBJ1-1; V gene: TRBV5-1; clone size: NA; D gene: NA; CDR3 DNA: TGCGCCAGCAGCTCCCAGGCAGATTTGAACACTGAAGCTTTCTTT; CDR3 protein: CASSSQADLNTEAFF
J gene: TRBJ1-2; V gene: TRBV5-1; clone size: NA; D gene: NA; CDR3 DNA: TGCGCCAGCAGCTTGGGACAGAGGGCTGTTAACTATGGCTACACCTTC; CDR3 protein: CASSLGQRAVNYGYTF
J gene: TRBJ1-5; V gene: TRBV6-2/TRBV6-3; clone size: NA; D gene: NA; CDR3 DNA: TGTGCCAGCAGTTACGGCTTGGGCGGACAGCCCCAGCATTTT; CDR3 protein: CASSYGLGGQPQHF
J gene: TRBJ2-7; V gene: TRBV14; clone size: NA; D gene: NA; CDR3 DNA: TGTGCCAGCAGCCAAGGACCCGGAGAGTACTACGAGCAGTACTTC; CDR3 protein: CASSQGPGEYYEQYF
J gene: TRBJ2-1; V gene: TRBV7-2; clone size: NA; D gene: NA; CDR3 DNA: TGTGCCAGCAGCTACCGCCGGGGGGCCTGGGGCAATGGTGAGCAGTTCTTC; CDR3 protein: CASSYRRGAWGNGEQFF
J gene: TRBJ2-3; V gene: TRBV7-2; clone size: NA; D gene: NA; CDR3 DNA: TGTGCCAGCAGCGTGATTGGGGGCACAGATACGCAGTATTTT; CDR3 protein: CASSVIGGTDTQYF
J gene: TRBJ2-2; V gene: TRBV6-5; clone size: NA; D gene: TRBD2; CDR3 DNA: TGTGCCAGCAGTTATCCAGCCGGCGGGGGAGGTTTTGCCGGGGAGCTGTTTTTT; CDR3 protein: CASSYPAGGGGFAGELFF
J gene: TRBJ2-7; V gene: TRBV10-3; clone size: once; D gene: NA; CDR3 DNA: TGTGCCATCAGTGACTTTGGGGTTGACGACGAGCAGTACTTC; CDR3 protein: CAISDFGVDDEQYF
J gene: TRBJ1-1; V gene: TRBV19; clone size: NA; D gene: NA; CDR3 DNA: TGTGCCAGTAATAGGCAGGGGTACACTGAAGCTTTCTTT; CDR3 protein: CASNRQGYTEAFF
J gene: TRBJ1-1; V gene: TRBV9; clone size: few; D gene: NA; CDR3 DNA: TGTGCCAGCAGCGGGACGCCAAGAGGGAACACTGAAGCTTTCTTT; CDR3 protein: CASSGTPRGNTEAFF
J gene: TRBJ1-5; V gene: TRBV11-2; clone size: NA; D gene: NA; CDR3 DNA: TGTGCCAGCAGCTCCGGCGGCAATCGGCCCCAGCATTTT; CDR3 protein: CASSSGGNRPQHF
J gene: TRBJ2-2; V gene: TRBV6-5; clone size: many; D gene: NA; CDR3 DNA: TGTGCCAGCAGACCGCTACAGGGTAGGGAGCTGTTTTTT; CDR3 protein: CASRPLQGRELFF
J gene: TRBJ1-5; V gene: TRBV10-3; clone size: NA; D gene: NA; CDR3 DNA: TGTGCCATCAGTGATGGGGGGGGGTATCAGCCCCAGCATTTT; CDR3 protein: CAISDGGGYQPQHF
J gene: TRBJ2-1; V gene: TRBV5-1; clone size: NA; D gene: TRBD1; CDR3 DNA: TGCGCCAGCAGCTTGGGACAGGGAGCAGCTGAGCAGTTCTTC; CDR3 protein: CASSLGQGAAEQFF
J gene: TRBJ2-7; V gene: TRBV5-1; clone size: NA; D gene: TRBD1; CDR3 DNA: TGCGCCAGCAGCTTGGGACGTTCTTCGGGACAGGGGTTAGACGAGCAGTACTTC; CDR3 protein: CASSLGRSSGQGLDEQYF
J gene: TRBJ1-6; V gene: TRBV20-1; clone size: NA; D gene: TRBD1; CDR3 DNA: TGCAGTGCCGCAACAGGGGGCAGCTCACCCCTCCACTTT; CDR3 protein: CSAATGGSSPLHF
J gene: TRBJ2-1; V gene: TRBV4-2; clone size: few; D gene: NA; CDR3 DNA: TGTGCCAGCAGCCGAGACGGGTTGACGGACCAGGAGCAGTTCTTC; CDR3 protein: CASSRDGLTDQEQFF
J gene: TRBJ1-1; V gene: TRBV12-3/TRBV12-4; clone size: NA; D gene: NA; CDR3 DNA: TGTGCCAGCAGTTTATGGGGGGCAAGGGCTGAAGCTTTCTTT; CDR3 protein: CASSLWGARAEAFF
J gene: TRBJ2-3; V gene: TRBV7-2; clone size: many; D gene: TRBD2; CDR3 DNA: TGTGCCTCTTCTCCGGGGGGTTCCGACACGCAGTATTTT; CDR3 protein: CASSPGGSDTQYF
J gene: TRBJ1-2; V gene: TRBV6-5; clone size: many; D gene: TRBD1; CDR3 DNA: TGTGCCAGCAGTTCAGGACAGGGGCCTCCGTCGAACTATGGCTACACCTTC; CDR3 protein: CASSSGQGPPSNYGYTF
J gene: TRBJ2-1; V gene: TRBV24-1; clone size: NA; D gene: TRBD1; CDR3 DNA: TGTGCCACCAGTGATCCCAGGACAGGGGGGAATGAGCAGTTCTTC; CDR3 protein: CATSDPRTGGNEQFF
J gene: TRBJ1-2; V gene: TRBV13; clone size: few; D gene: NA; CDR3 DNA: TGTGCCAGCAGCTTAACAGAGTCTAACTATGGCTACACCTTC; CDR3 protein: CASSLTESNYGYTF